The next 32 T cell receptor beta chains were all read from a single sample in a study of T-cell memory formation after mild COVID-19. TCRdb re-called the 5' RACE reads with MiXCR, one entry per CDR3 protein. The table lists 530,000 or so distinct CDR3 sequences, roughly 17% of them singletons, with around 7.8% in the top ten. The specimen sequenced was PBMCs or a T cell subset sorted from them (not recorded which). The receptor source for this set is an adult woman who had mild COVID-19 (a few samples of this study predate the infection). Cell type and time point are not known.

The rearrangement joins TRBV12-3 or TRBV12-4 to TRBJ2-7; no reliable D call. CDR3 length equals 14 residues. V lost 5 bases to trimming and J lost 4 bases, with 15 bases between them. CDR3 region: CASSASAEEYEQYF. The CDR3 DNA reads as TGTGCCAGCAGTGCATCTGCTGAAGAATACGAGCAGTACTTC.

V and J are TRBV5-5 and TRBJ2-3, with 9 bases lining up with TRBD1. This CDR3 has 18 residues. Losses at the gene ends were 0 bases for V and 1 base for J; bases not matched to a gene: 9. CDR1 and CDR2 (germline): SGHKS, YYEKEE (reference sequence). The CDR3 region has the DNA TGTGCCAGCAGCTTGGGGACAGGGGTCGTACGGGGCACAGATACGCAGTATTTT. Protein sequence: CASSLGTGVVRGTDTQYF.

The table lists this clonotype with a few counts. The genes are TRBV14 and TRBJ2-3; 7 positions agree with TRBD1. This CDR3 has 15 residues. Trimming at V came to 4 bases and at J to 1 base, leaving 5 bases not matched to a gene. The V gene's germline CDR1 is SGHDN and CDR2 FVKESK. CDR3 sequence reads: CASSPYRGRTDTQYF. For the CDR3, the DNA is TGTGCCAGCAGCCCCTACAGGGGACGCACAGATACGCAGTATTTT.

This clonotype was seen only a few times. The chain recombines TRBV5-1 with TRBJ2-2, with D perhaps matching TRBD2 (6 bases). This CDR3 region has 17 residues. V was clipped by 3 bases and J by 5 bases, with 20 bases between them. From germline, CDR1 is SGHRS and CDR2 YFSETQ. In nucleotides, the CDR3 is TGCGCCAGCAGCTCCGGGCCTCGGGACGGAGGGACCGGGGAGCTGTTTTTT. Its protein is CASSSGPRDGGTGELFF.

This clonotype has a handful of counts. V usage is TRBV6-2 or TRBV6-3 and J usage is TRBJ1-1, with a weak D call TRBD1 (5 bases). V dropped 8 bases and J dropped 1 base, with 14 bases sitting between them. Germline values: CDR1 MNHEY, CDR2 SVGEGT. This CDR3 comprises 14 residues. The CDR3 nucleotides read TGTGCCAGCTCCCCGGGGGGAACGAACACTGAAGCTTTCTTT. This codes for CASSPGGTNTEAFF.

This chain links TRBV20-1 with TRBJ2-2; 7 bases fit TRBD2. The ends lost 3 bases at V and 2 bases at J; junction bases unmatched: 12. The CDR3 contains 17 residues. In germline, CDR1 is DFQATT, CDR2 SNEGSKA (reference sequence). In nucleotides, the CDR3 is TGCAGTGCTAGCCCGGGGCGGGGGACCCTTAACACCGGGGAGCTGTTTTTT. It is translated as CSASPGRGTLNTGELFF.

This clonotype was seen many times. This chain connects TRBV7-9 to TRBJ1-1; D remains unclear. The V and J ends lost 1 base and 4 bases respectively, with 7 bases between them. The CDR3 totals 13 residues. Per germline, CDR1 SEHNR and CDR2 FQNEAQ (reference sequence). The CDR3 coding sequence is TGTGCCAGCAGCTTAGAACAGATCACTGAAGCTTTCTTT. Its protein is CASSLEQITEAFF. The full variable domain, with the rest looked up from reference TRBV7-9 and TRBJ1-1, is DTGVSQNPRHKITKRGQNVTFRCDPISEHNRLYWYRQTLGQGPEFLTYFQNEAQLEKSRLLSDRFSAERPKGSFSTLEIQRTEQGDSAMYLCASSLEQITEAFFGQGTRLTVV.

The CDR3 DNA reads TGTGCCAGCAGCGTAGGCACAGTCCCTAATGAAAAACTGTTTTTT. Its protein is CASSVGTVPNEKLFF. V gene TRBV9 combines with J gene TRBJ1-4; D is unclear. Germline lookup yields CDR1 SGDLS and CDR2 YYNGEE. V was shortened by 0 bases and J by 3 bases, with 9 bases between the two germline ends. The CDR3 covers 15 residues.

There are many counts of this clonotype. This chain joins TRBV6-5 and TRBJ2-3; 9 bases are a match to TRBD2. Trimming at V came to 5 bases and at J to 2 bases, leaving 5 bases not matched to a gene. The CDR3 is 15 residues long. Germline CDR1 and CDR2: MNHEY and SVGAGI. CDR3 nucleotide sequence: TGTGCCAGCAGTAGCCTAGCGGGACCCACAGATACGCAGTATTTT. Translated: CASSSLAGPTDTQYF.

This clonotype came up a few times. This chain uses TRBV7-9 with TRBJ2-3; 11 nucleotides align to TRBD2. CDR3 length equals 19 residues. Per germline, CDR1 SEHNR and CDR2 FQNEAQ (reference sequence). The trim removed 1 base at V and 1 base at J, leaving 10 bases unmatched. The CDR3: CASSLVGLAGGMGTDTQYF. For the CDR3, the DNA is TGTGCCAGCAGCTTAGTTGGTCTAGCGGGGGGTATGGGCACAGATACGCAGTATTTT. The complete variable domain, with remaining parts taken from reference TRBV7-9 and TRBJ2-3, reads DTGVSQNPRHKITKRGQNVTFRCDPISEHNRLYWYRQTLGQGPEFLTYFQNEAQLEKSRLLSDRFSAERPKGSFSTLEIQRTEQGDSAMYLCASSLVGLAGGMGTDTQYFGPGTRLTVL.

The rearrangement joins TRBV19 to TRBJ2-2; TRBD2 agrees at 9 bases. The germline V gene has CDR1 LNHDA and CDR2 SQIVND (reference sequence). Trimming took 7 bases from V and 5 from J; bases not matched to a gene: 8. The CDR3 has 15 residues. CDR3 sequence reads: CASTRFSGSTGELFF. The CDR3, as DNA: TGTGCCAGTACCCGCTTTAGCGGGAGTACCGGGGAGCTGTTTTTT.

This clonotype was observed a handful of times. The chain combines TRBV27 with TRBJ2-1, with D perhaps assigned TRBD1 or TRBD2 (5 bases each). The V gene lost 3 bases and the J gene lost 3 bases, with 9 bases spanning the gap. There are 14 residues in the CDR3. Germline V CDR1 and CDR2: MNHEY, SMNVEV (reference sequence). CDR3 nucleotides: TGTGCCAGCAGTTTGATGGGGGACTACAATGAGCAGTTCTTC. It translates to CASSLMGDYNEQFF.

This clonotype was picked up a small number of times. The chain has TRBV20-1 and TRBJ2-2; 9 bases map to TRBD2. Germline values: CDR1 DFQATT, CDR2 SNEGSKA (reference sequence). This CDR3 is 14 amino acids long. Trimming cost V 4 bases and J 7 bases; bases outside gene matches: 7. CDR3 nucleotide sequence: TGCAGTGCTAAGCGGGGGGCTACGGTCGGGGAGCTGTTTTTT. Amino acid sequence: CSAKRGATVGELFF.

J is TRBJ2-1 and V is TRBV9; 7 bases align to TRBD2. Germline loops: CDR1 SGDLS, CDR2 YYNGEE. The CDR3 is 16 residues long. Trimming took 3 bases from V and 2 from J; bases not matched to a gene: 8. The DNA of the CDR3 is TGTGCCAGCAGCGGGGGCTCTAGCGGAGCCTACAATGAGCAGTTCTTC. Translating it yields CASSGGSSGAYNEQFF. The full variable domain, with the rest looked up from reference TRBV9 and TRBJ2-1, is DSGVTQTPKHLITATGQRVTLRCSPRSGDLSVYWYQQSLDQGLQFLIQYYNGEERAKGNILERFSAQQFPDLHSELNLSSLELGDSALYFCASSGGSSGAYNEQFFGPGTRLTVL.

The gene calls are TRBV29-1 and TRBJ2-7; D ambiguous. From germline, CDR1 is SQVTM and CDR2 ANQGSEA. V lost 4 bases to trimming and J lost 2 bases, with 9 bases between them. The CDR3 contains 12 residues. In DNA, the CDR3 is TGCAGCGTTGTGGCTAGGGCCTACGAGCAGTACTTC. Translating it yields CSVVARAYEQYF.

This clonotype was picked up a small number of times. V usage is TRBV6-5 and J usage is TRBJ2-2, with D maybe TRBD2 (6 bases). The length of the CDR3 is 17 residues. Deletions cut 0 bases from V and 7 bases from J, with 18 bases between. Germline CDR1 is MNHEY and CDR2 is SVGAGI. Here the CDR3 DNA reads TGTGCCAGCAGTTACTCGAGGGACTCCCTTTCGGTCGGGGAGCTGTTTTTT. Translated: CASSYSRDSLSVGELFF.

The gene calls are TRBV30 and TRBJ1-2; D unresolved. CDR1 and CDR2 (germline): GTSNPN, SVGIG (reference sequence). The CDR3 has 12 residues. V lost 3 bases, J lost 5 bases, and 10 bases lay in between. The CDR3 reads CAWSPTGYGYTF. The CDR3 DNA sequence: TGTGCCTGGAGCCCCACGGGGTATGGCTACACCTTC.

The CDR3 is CASSQGKGVGEAFF. The CDR3 region has the DNA TGTGCCAGCAGCCAAGGCAAGGGGGTTGGTGAAGCTTTCTTT. This chain connects TRBV27 to TRBJ1-1; TRBD1 might be the D (6 bases). With 6 bases removed from V and 7 bases from J, the gap between germline ends came to 18 bases. Looked up from germline, CDR1 is MNHEY and CDR2 is SMNVEV (reference sequence). The CDR3 has 14 residues.

The chain recombines TRBV20-1 with TRBJ2-5; possibly TRBD1 for D (6 bases). The CDR3 loop spans 14 amino acids. The V gene lost 1 base and the J gene lost 4 bases, with 13 bases spanning the gap. From germline, CDR1 is DFQATT and CDR2 SNEGSKA (reference sequence). CDR3 coding DNA: TGCAGTGCTAGAGGTCCGGACAGACTAGAGACCCAGTACTTC. As protein: CSARGPDRLETQYF.

V gene TRBV12-3 or TRBV12-4 combines with J gene TRBJ2-3; the D gene could be TRBD1 or TRBD2 (5 bases each). V was shortened by 5 bases and J by 1 base, with 10 bases between the two germline ends. The CDR3 totals 14 residues. CDR3 amino acids: CASSPLGGTDTQYF. CDR3 bases: TGTGCCAGCAGTCCTTTGGGGGGCACAGATACGCAGTATTTT.

Only a few counts were recorded for this clonotype. This chain uses TRBV24-1 with TRBJ1-1; the match to TRBD1 covers 7 bases. V shed 3 bases and J 5 bases; nucleotides not matched to a gene: 17. The CDR3 consists of 18 residues. Germline V gene data show CDR1 as KGHDR and CDR2 as SFDVKD. The DNA for the CDR3 is TGTGCCACCAGTGATACCCGCTTATCGACAGGGAGTAGGACTGAAGCTTTCTTT. As protein: CATSDTRLSTGSRTEAFF.

This clonotype was observed at least ten times. The chain uses TRBV5-4 and TRBJ1-2; D gene ambiguous. This CDR3 contains 12 residues. V gave up 2 bases and J gave up 6 bases, with 8 bases separating them. In germline, CDR1 is SGHNT, CDR2 YYREEE (reference sequence). In nucleotides, the CDR3 is TGTGCCAGCAGCTTCGGGCAGGATGGCTACACCTTC. Translation: CASSFGQDGYTF.

The chain has TRBV6-2 or TRBV6-3 and TRBJ2-7; TRBD2 might be the D (6 bases). V was pared by 6 bases and J by 6 bases, with 15 bases between. The CDR3 is 13 amino acids. Germline V gene sequence: CDR1 MNHEY, CDR2 SVGEGT. DNA for the CDR3: TGTGCCAGCAGACACCGGGAGACCAGCGAGCAGTACTTC. Protein: CASRHRETSEQYF.

In this sample, this clonotype turned up a few times. The chain joins TRBV7-3 to TRBJ2-1; the D gene is possibly TRBD2 (6 bases). Germline V gives CDR1 SGHTA, CDR2 FQGTGA. CDR3 size: 16 residues. V dropped 2 bases and J dropped 9 bases, with 20 bases sitting between them. The CDR3 is CASSLSRAAGGGEQFF. The CDR3 DNA follows: TGTGCCAGCAGCTTATCTAGGGCGGCTGGGGGAGGTGAGCAGTTCTTC.

This clonotype has only a few counts. The rearrangement links TRBV20-1 to TRBJ1-1, with a weak D call TRBD1 (6 bases). The V gene's germline CDR1 is DFQATT and CDR2 SNEGSKA (reference sequence). The ends were cut back, 0 bases at V and 5 bases at J, with 16 bases in the middle. The CDR3 has 15 residues. CDR3 nucleotides: TGCAGTGCTAGAGACCCGCGAGGGGGAGGGACTGAAGCTTTCTTT. This codes for CSARDPRGGGTEAFF.

The gene calls are TRBV5-1 and TRBJ2-1; 10 nucleotides match TRBD1. Germline V gene data show CDR1 as SGHRS and CDR2 as YFSETQ. The CDR3 spans 17 residues. The ends lost 4 bases at V and 8 bases at J; junction bases unmatched: 15. The CDR3 region is CASSMALETGGMDEQFF. In nucleotides, the CDR3 is TGCGCCAGCAGCATGGCCCTTGAGACAGGGGGCATGGATGAGCAGTTCTTC.

This clonotype was counted a few times. The chain joins TRBV20-1 to TRBJ2-5, with 7 positions matching TRBD1. Trimming removed 0 bases from V and 13 bases from J; junction bases left unmatched: 11. Germline CDR1 and CDR2: DFQATT and SNEGSKA (reference sequence). CDR3 size: 13 residues. The CDR3 nucleotides read TGCAGTGCTAGAGATTCCTTGACAGGGCCTATGTACTTC. This codes for CSARDSLTGPMYF.

This clonotype showed up many times. This chain links TRBV7-3 with TRBJ2-7; D possibly matches TRBD1 or TRBD2 (5 bases each). The CDR3 consists of 14 residues. Germline V gene sequence: CDR1 SGHTA, CDR2 FQGTGA. Trimming cost V 4 bases and J 2 bases, with 12 bases left between them. The CDR3 sequence is CASSSWDGPYEQYF. CDR3 DNA: TGTGCCAGCAGCTCATGGGACGGTCCCTACGAGCAGTACTTC.

The J gene is TRBJ1-2, the V gene TRBV5-1, with 9 bases lining up with TRBD1. The CDR3 is 14 residues long. CDR1 is SGHRS, CDR2 YFSETQ, per germline. J lost 8 bases, V lost 1 base, and 6 bases had no gene match. The DNA of the CDR3 is TGCGCCAGCAGCTTGAGGGACAGGGTATCCGGCTACACCTTC. Encoded protein: CASSLRDRVSGYTF.

The chain uses TRBV24-1 and TRBJ1-5; D not resolved. The germline gives CDR1 KGHDR, CDR2 SFDVKD. Trimming shortened V by 6 bases and J by 10 bases, and 12 bases separated the two germline ends. This CDR3 has 12 residues. The DNA of the CDR3 is TGTGCCACCAGTTCCCCTCAGAGTCCCCAGCATTTT. Its protein is CATSSPQSPQHF.

This rearrangement joins TRBV4-2 to TRBJ2-7; TRBD2 matches at 9 bases. Trimming took 0 bases from V and 3 from J; bases not matched to a gene: 9. The length of the CDR3 is 17 residues. From germline, CDR1 is LGHNA and CDR2 YNFKEQ. CDR3 DNA: TGTGCCAGCAGCCAAGAGCTAGCGGGGAGTACCCGCTACGAGCAGTACTTC. The encoded protein is CASSQELAGSTRYEQYF.

This clonotype was counted only a few times. The V and J genes are TRBV10-3 and TRBJ2-3, with 10 bases identical to TRBD2. Trimming cost V 2 bases and J 3 bases; bases outside gene matches: 5. Germline lookup yields CDR1 ENHRY and CDR2 SYGVKD. CDR3 length equals 16 residues. CDR3 protein: CAISEASGSGTDTQYF. As DNA, the CDR3 is TGTGCCATCAGTGAGGCTAGCGGGAGTGGAACAGATACGCAGTATTTT.